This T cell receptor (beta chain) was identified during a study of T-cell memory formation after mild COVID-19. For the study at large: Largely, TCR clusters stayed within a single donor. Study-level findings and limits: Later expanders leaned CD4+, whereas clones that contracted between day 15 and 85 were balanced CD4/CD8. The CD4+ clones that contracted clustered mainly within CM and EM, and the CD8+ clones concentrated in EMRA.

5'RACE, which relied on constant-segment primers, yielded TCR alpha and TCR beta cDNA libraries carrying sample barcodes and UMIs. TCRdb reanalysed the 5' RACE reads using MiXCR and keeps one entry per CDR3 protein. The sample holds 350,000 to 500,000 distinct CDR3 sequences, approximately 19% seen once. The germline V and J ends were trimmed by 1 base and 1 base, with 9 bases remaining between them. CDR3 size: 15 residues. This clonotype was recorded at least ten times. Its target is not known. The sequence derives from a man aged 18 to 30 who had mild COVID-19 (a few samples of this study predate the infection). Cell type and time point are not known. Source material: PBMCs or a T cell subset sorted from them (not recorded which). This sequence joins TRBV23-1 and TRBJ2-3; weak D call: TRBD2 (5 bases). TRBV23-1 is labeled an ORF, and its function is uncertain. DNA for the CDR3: TGCGCCAGCAGTCAATGTGGGGAGTGCACAGATACGCAGTATTTT. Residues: CASSQCGECTDTQYF.